The clone carrying this T cell receptor (beta chain) was counted only a few times. This entry belongs to a study of blood T cell repertoires in COVID-19. The CDR3 totals 17 residues. Germline lookup yields CDR1 MNHNY and CDR2 SVGAGI (reference sequence). V shed 5 bases and J shed 5 bases, with 24 bases lying between them. Repertoires were generated with immunoSEQ multiplex PCR, while TCRdb's copy carries only in-frame clones and drops some. The repertoire holds about 170,000 clones, approximately 90% seen once, with approximately 2% in the top ten. The chain couples TRBV6-6 to TRBJ1-1; D uncertain. This clonotype originated in a man between 45 and 60 years old who had recovered from COVID-19. The material sequenced was peripheral blood. This CDR3 reads CASSRTLAHMRRTEAFF. The CDR3 DNA reads as TGTGCCAGCAGTCGAACCCTAGCACATATGCGGAGGACTGAAGCTTTCTTT.